This T cell receptor beta chain was captured in a study of T-cell reconstitution after alpha-beta-depleted transplantation in children. Deletions cut 2 bases from V and 5 bases from J, with 6 bases between. The CDR3 runs 12 residues. Germline V gene data show CDR1 as MNHEY and CDR2 as SVGEGT. The TCRbeta library was prepared with unique molecular identifiers. MiXCR, applied by TCRdb to the PCR reads, yields one record per CDR3 protein. The sample includes some 200,000 distinct CDR3 sequences, roughly 15% seen only once; the top ten take around 14%. This clonotype has a count of ten or more. The sequence was collected from a human donor who donated a stem cell graft to a child with acute lymphoblastic leukemia. The chain joins TRBV6-2 or TRBV6-3 to TRBJ1-2, with D unresolved. The sample consisted of PBMCs from the stem cell graft donor, taken from the stem cell graft. The CDR3 nucleotides read TGTGCCAGCAGTTACCCAGAGTATGGCTACACCTTC. This encodes CASSYPEYGYTF.